The text below deals with one T cell receptor beta chain. The antigen is unknown. The data stem from a study of identifying expanded T cells in peripheral blood. Overall study results and limits: Variance in clone template counts between approximately 2-week samples significantly increased with total template count across all healthy donors.

No infections or other immune events were documented during collection. The protocol was immunoSEQ multiplex PCR, while the TCRdb copy is restricted to in-frame clones and leaves out a portion. Of around 100,000 clones detected, around 89% appear once; the ten largest clones hold roughly 17%. Trimming cost V 4 bases and J 4 bases; bases outside gene matches: 3. The length of the CDR3 is 14 residues. Per the germline V gene, CDR1 is ENHRY and CDR2 is SYGVKD. The sample comprised blood. The TCR originated in a person between 18 and 69 years old in good health. This chain joins TRBV10-3 and TRBJ2-2; 7 bases align to TRBD1. Here the CDR3 reads CAISGGQTTGELFF. DNA of the CDR3: TGTGCCATCAGTGGGGGACAGACCACCGGGGAGCTGTTTTTT.